The following is a T cell receptor (beta chain) sequence with its context. Sequencing used immunoSEQ multiplex PCR; TCRdb keeps in-frame clones, though not all of them. The sample contains 440,000 or so clones, about 89% of which appear only once. The record originates from a study of blood T cell repertoires in COVID-19. As for the study in general: COVID-19 samples collected from the United States, Italy and Spain covered acute and convalescent phases. The analysed material was cDNA or gDNA that came from T cells, B-cell-depleted T cells, or PBMCs.

The length of the CDR3 is 18 residues. Germline CDR1 reads LNHDA; CDR2 reads SQIVND (reference sequence). After removal of 3 bases from V and 4 bases from J, the junction contained 12 bases not matched to a gene. This clonotype was sampled from a woman aged 35 to 49 with COVID-19, enrolled during active disease. V usage is TRBV19 and J usage is TRBJ2-2; TRBD2 agrees at 9 bases. Sequences were obtained from peripheral blood. CDR3 in DNA: TGTGCCAGTAGTATGGGAGAGCTAGCGGGATATGTCACCGGGGAGCTGTTTTTT. Its protein is CASSMGELAGYVTGELFF.